This T cell receptor beta chain was retrieved from a study of T cell repertoires in cytomegalovirus infection. Trimming pared 3 bases from V and 2 bases from J, leaving 7 bases between. Germline CDR1 and CDR2: SQVTM and ANQGSEA. This CDR3 has 12 amino acids. A remark on this clonotype: Its antigen is unidentified.

Each CDR3 protein is one row after TCRdb ran MiXCR on the reads. The sample has some 70,000 distinct CDR3 sequences; about 22% are singletons. The sequence derives from a human donor in good health (CMV status not recorded). Some clones in this sample may be carry-over from other donors' samples. The source material was PBMCs, sequenced either directly or after in vitro stimulation (not recorded which). The chain couples TRBV29-1 to TRBJ1-2; D ambiguous. The CDR3 reads CSVDAGNYGYTF. Here the CDR3 DNA reads TGCAGCGTTGATGCAGGCAACTATGGCTACACCTTC.